This is a list of T cell receptor beta chains from one sample in a study of cytomegalovirus exposure and HLA in healthy donors. Here immunoSEQ multiplex PCR was the method, and the copy in TCRdb shows in-frame clones only, minus some. The sample yields some 160,000 clones, around nine tenths seen once. The sequencing sample was made of PBMCs. Receptors originate from a man aged 18 to 35 in good health and CMV-seronegative. Each CDR3 is given with its conserved first and last residue. A D gene is named only where the DNA matches it firmly. Clone sizes are given selectively: once, few, many, or a class where the clone is expanded.

length	D	size	V	J	DNA	CDR3
15	TRBD1	NA	TRBV28	TRBJ1-6	TGTGCCAGCAGGAATACAGGGGGCTATAATTCACCCCTCCACTTT	CASRNTGGYNSPLHF
14	TRBD2	NA	TRBV6-6	TRBJ2-3	TGTGCCAGCAGTTACAGAGCGGGAGCAGATACGCAGTATTTT	CASSYRAGADTQYF
15	TRBD2	NA	TRBV25-1	TRBJ2-3	TGTGCCAGTGTAGGGACTAGCGGTTTCACAGATACGCAGTATTTT	CASVGTSGFTDTQYF
15	NA	NA	TRBV19	TRBJ2-7	TGTGCCAGTAGTGCCCAGGGTGGACGGGCCTACGAGCAGTACTTC	CASSAQGGRAYEQYF
14	TRBD1	NA	TRBV7-2	TRBJ1-4	TGTGCCAGCAGCCCTGGGACAGGATGGGAAAAACTGTTTTTT	CASSPGTGWEKLFF
12	NA	NA	TRBV29-1	TRBJ1-1	TGCAGCGCCGGCGGACAAAACACTGAAGCTTTCTTT	CSAGGQNTEAFF
11	NA	NA	TRBV21-1	TRBJ1-5	TGTGCCAGCAGCAAAGGAGGGGGCCAGCATTTT	CASSKGGGQHF
16	NA	NA	TRBV5-6	TRBJ2-5	TGTGCCAGCAGCTCGCCTATGACGACAGTGGGAGAGACCCAGTACTTC	CASSSPMTTVGETQYF
17	TRBD1	NA	TRBV28	TRBJ1-2	TGTGCCAGCAGTTCTTTTAGACAGGGGGAAAGGAACTATGGCTACACCTTC	CASSSFRQGERNYGYTF
17	TRBD1	NA	TRBV15	TRBJ1-2	TGTGCCACCAGCAGAGATGGGACAGGGGAGCTAATCGATGGCTACACCTTC	CATSRDGTGELIDGYTF
13	NA	NA	TRBV5-4	TRBJ1-2	TGTGCCAGCAGCTTGGACAGAACGTATGGCTACACCTTC	CASSLDRTYGYTF
17	TRBD2	NA	TRBV7-2	TRBJ2-2	TGTGCCAGCACCAACCAAGACTGGGAGGGGAACACCGGGGAGCTGTTTTTT	CASTNQDWEGNTGELFF
17	TRBD2	NA	TRBV4-2	TRBJ2-5	TGTGCCAGCAGCCAAGATGGGGGGACTAGCTTTTTGGAGACCCAGTACTTC	CASSQDGGTSFLETQYF
16	NA	once	TRBV6-1	TRBJ2-7	TGTGCCAGCAGTGAAGTGGGCAGGGCACCCTTCTACGAGCAGTACTTC	CASSEVGRAPFYEQYF
16	NA	NA	TRBV30	TRBJ1-3	TGTGCCTGGAGTGTCTCCCGGCCCCGAGGAGGAAACACCATATATTTT	CAWSVSRPRGGNTIYF
19	TRBD1	once	TRBV5-6	TRBJ2-2	TGTGCCAGCAGCTTGGCCGAGGGACAGGTCGACGCGAACACCGGGGAGCTGTTTTTT	CASSLAEGQVDANTGELFF
16	TRBD2	NA	TRBV5-4	TRBJ2-2	TGTGCCAGCAGCAAGCGGACTAGCGGGGGGACCGGGGAGCTGTTTTTT	CASSKRTSGGTGELFF
15	NA	NA	TRBV28	TRBJ1-4	TGTGCCAGCAGTCTAGGACAGCCAGGCGCGGAAAAACTGTTTTTT	CASSLGQPGAEKLFF
11	TRBD2	NA	TRBV20-1	TRBJ2-1	TGCAGTGCCGCGGGGGGCAATGAGCAGTTCTTC	CSAAGGNEQFF
13	NA	NA	TRBV6-6	TRBJ2-7	TGTGCCAGCAGTCCGACAGGAAACTACGAGCAGTACTTC	CASSPTGNYEQYF
14	NA	NA	TRBV7-9	TRBJ2-5	TGTGCCAGCAGCTTAGTTTCCCCTCGGGAGACCCAGTACTTC	CASSLVSPRETQYF
15	TRBD1	NA	TRBV7-2	TRBJ1-1	TGTGGAGAGGGACAGGGGACTAACCCGAACACTGAAGCTTTCTTT	CGEGQGTNPNTEAFF